Following are 25 T cell receptor beta chains from one sample sequenced in a study of monozygotic twins with inflammatory bowel disease. TCRdb reprocessed the 5' RACE reads; each CDR3 protein has one entry and no DNA is given. This sample's clone table lists roughly 150,000 distinct CDR3 sequences. Sequencing used blood. The origin of the receptors is a human donor with ulcerative colitis or Crohn's disease, or a healthy co-twin of an affected twin (not recorded which).

The chain is built from TRBV20-1 and TRBJ2-1; TCRdb's assignment of TRBD1 cannot be checked, as there is no DNA. The CDR3 has 15 amino acids. CDR1 DFQATT and CDR2 SNEGSKA come from the germline V gene (reference sequence). The CDR3 sequence: CSAPDGTRGGNEQFF.

The chain couples TRBV25-1 to TRBJ2-3; TCRdb gives TRBD2 as the D gene, but with no DNA this cannot be confirmed. CDR1 is MGHDK and CDR2 is SYGVNS in the germline V gene. The CDR3 is 18 residues long. The CDR3 loop is CASSKRASGRGGTDTQYF.

The chain uses TRBV5-5 and TRBJ2-5. Looked up from germline, CDR1 is SGHKS and CDR2 is YYEKEE (reference sequence). This CDR3 is built from 13 residues. CDR3 loop: CASSLGSRETQYF.

This chain connects TRBV6-4 to TRBJ2-3; the D gene TCRdb calls, TRBD1, cannot be checked with no DNA. There are 14 residues in the CDR3. Germline CDR1 reads MRHNA; CDR2 reads SNTAGT. Here the CDR3 reads CASSDRGDTDTQYF.

The rearrangement joins TRBV18 to TRBJ2-1; no DNA is available, so the TRBD2 call from TCRdb remains unchecked. The CDR3 contains 15 residues. Germline CDR1 KGHSH, CDR2 LQKENI. The CDR3 reads CASSPPGLAGYEQFF.

The chain joins TRBV5-4 to TRBJ2-1; TCRdb lists TRBD2, though no DNA is available to test this call. Germline lookup yields CDR1 SGHNT and CDR2 YYREEE (reference sequence). This CDR3 spans 15 amino acids. The CDR3 loop is CAGRLAGGSYNEQFF.

The V gene is TRBV7-2, the J gene TRBJ2-7; TCRdb indicates TRBD1, and absent DNA this call remains unverified. CDR1 and CDR2 from the germline V gene are SGHTA and FQGNSA. This CDR3 is 15 amino acids long. The chain's CDR3 is CASSRSGTPNYEQYF.

The chain links TRBV10-3 to TRBJ2-7; with no DNA, the TCRdb D assignment of TRBD1 cannot be verified. The CDR3 contains 15 residues. The germline V gene encodes CDR1 ENHRY and CDR2 SYGVKD. This CDR3 is CAISESGGVRSEQYF.

J is TRBJ2-1 and V is TRBV5-1; the D call from TCRdb, TRBD1, cannot be confirmed without DNA. The CDR3 sequence is 13 residues long. Germline V gives CDR1 SGHRS, CDR2 YFSETQ. CDR3: CASSRGQGNEQFF.

V gene TRBV7-2 combines with J gene TRBJ2-5; TCRdb outputs TRBD1, but without DNA this stays unchecked. The CDR3 has 16 amino acids. Germline V gives CDR1 SGHTA, CDR2 FQGNSA. The CDR3 reads CASSLGGQGSGETQYF.

V is TRBV6-5 and J is TRBJ2-5; TCRdb's assignment of TRBD1 cannot be checked, as there is no DNA. Germline loops: CDR1 MNHEY, CDR2 SVGAGI. The length of the CDR3 is 16 residues. The CDR3 loop is CASSSKPGLVQETQYF.

The genes are TRBV25-1 and TRBJ2-7; TCRdb picks TRBD1, but there is no DNA to check that call. The CDR3 runs 14 residues. Germline V gene lookup returns CDR1 MGHDK and CDR2 SYGVNS. CDR3 sequence: CASSESGLGYEQYF.

CDR3 amino acids: CASSRGADTQYF. The genes are TRBV5-4 and TRBJ2-3; TCRdb's assignment of TRBD2 cannot be checked, as there is no DNA. CDR1 and CDR2 from the germline V gene are SGHNT and YYREEE (reference sequence). The CDR3 covers 12 residues. The variable domain in full, with the rest retrieved from reference TRBV5-4 and TRBJ2-3, is ETGVTQSPTHLIKTRGQQVTLRCSSQSGHNTVSWYQQALGQGPQFIFQYYREEENGRGNFPPRFSGLQFPNYSSELNVNALELDDSALYLCASSRGADTQYFGPGTRLTVL.

The chain joins TRBV6-5 to TRBJ2-6. Per the germline V gene, CDR1 is MNHEY and CDR2 is SVGAGI. The CDR3 length is 15 residues. CDR3 amino acids: CASSYRVSGANVLTF.

The V gene is TRBV13, the J gene TRBJ2-5; TCRdb indicates TRBD1, and absent DNA this call remains unverified. This CDR3 spans 13 amino acids. Looked up from germline, CDR1 is PRHDT and CDR2 is FYEKMQ (reference sequence). CDR3 region: CASSGQGKETQYF.

The chain combines TRBV19 with TRBJ1-5. Germline V gene data show CDR1 as LNHDA and CDR2 as SQIVND (reference sequence). The CDR3 sequence is 13 residues long. The CDR3 region is CASSFSFNQPQHF. Looking up the rest from reference TRBV19 and TRBJ1-5 gives the full variable domain: DGGITQSPKYLFRKEGQNVTLSCEQNLNHDAMYWYRQDPGQGLRLIYYSQIVNDFQKGDIAEGYSVSREKKESFPLTVTSAQKNPTAFYLCASSFSFNQPQHFGDGTRLSIL.

This chain joins TRBV29-1 and TRBJ2-7; TCRdb picks TRBD1, but there is no DNA to check that call. The CDR3 has 13 amino acids. CDR1 SQVTM and CDR2 ANQGSEA come from the germline V gene. The chain's CDR3 is CSVGSTGPYEQYF.

This chain uses TRBV15 with TRBJ1-2; TCRdb calls TRBD1, which cannot be checked without DNA. This CDR3 spans 14 amino acids. Looked up from germline, CDR1 is LNHNV and CDR2 is YYDKDF (reference sequence). The CDR3 region is CATTKFRDTGGYTF.

This chain joins TRBV7-3 and TRBJ2-5; the D call of TRBD2 rests on TCRdb alone, since no DNA is present to check it. This CDR3 has 13 residues. Germline loops: CDR1 SGHTA, CDR2 FQGTGA. The CDR3 loop is CASSLQGPETQYF.

The rearrangement joins TRBV29-1 to TRBJ2-1; the D call of TRBD2 rests on TCRdb alone, since no DNA is present to check it. The CDR3 is 12 residues long. The germline CDR1 and CDR2 sequences are SQVTM and ANQGSEA. The CDR3 is CSGAGADNEQFF.

The chain is built from TRBV28 and TRBJ1-1. Looked up from germline, CDR1 is MDHEN and CDR2 is SYDVKM. The CDR3 runs 14 residues. The CDR3 loop is CASSSGRANTEAFF.

The chain has TRBV7-2 and TRBJ1-2. CDR1 is SGHTA, CDR2 FQGNSA, per germline. The CDR3 loop spans 13 amino acids. The CDR3 region is CASSFNRLGGYTF.

The J gene is TRBJ1-5, the V gene TRBV28. The V gene's germline CDR1 is MDHEN and CDR2 SYDVKM. The CDR3 has 12 residues. The CDR3 region is CASRVANQPQHF.

This chain links TRBV15 with TRBJ1-4; TCRdb gives TRBD1 as the D gene, but with no DNA this cannot be confirmed. Germline values: CDR1 LNHNV, CDR2 YYDKDF (reference sequence). This CDR3 spans 14 amino acids. The CDR3 loop is CATSRPGYDEKLFF.

This chain uses TRBV19 with TRBJ2-7. CDR3 length equals 13 residues. Germline CDR1 reads LNHDA; CDR2 reads SQIVND (reference sequence). CDR3 amino acids: CASSGQLAYEQYF.